This entry lists 30 T cell receptor beta chains sequenced from one sample in a study of long-term antiretroviral therapy in people with HIV. The authors ran the immunoSEQ assay, v3.0, at survey level. The data were produced by immunoSEQ multiplex PCR, yet TCRdb's version contains in-frame clones alone and is incomplete. The data show around 25,000 clones, approximately 77% seen once. Sequenced material: unsorted PBMCs, taken 4.4 years after starting antiretroviral therapy. All receptors come from a man aged 25-45 years with HIV.

There are a few counts of this clone. The V call is TRBV29-1, the J call TRBJ1-1; 10 bases line up with TRBD1. This CDR3 comprises 13 residues. CDR1 is SQVTM and CDR2 is ANQGSEA in the germline V gene. With V trimmed by 7 bases and J by 4 bases, 6 bases remained unmatched. The CDR3 region has the DNA TGCAGCGCCGGACAGGGGGAGGGCACTGAAGCTTTCTTT. Its protein is CSAGQGEGTEAFF.

J is TRBJ1-2 and V is TRBV5-8; weak D call: TRBD1 (6 bases). Germline V gene data show CDR1 as SGHTS and CDR2 as YDEGEE. Trimming pared 0 bases from V and 8 bases from J, leaving 11 bases between. The CDR3 covers 13 residues. The CDR3, as DNA: TGTGCCAGCAGCTTGGCACAGGGAGGCGGCTACACCTTC. Its translation: CASSLAQGGGYTF.

The J gene is TRBJ1-1, the V gene TRBV12-2. TRBV12-2 is a pseudogene locus. This CDR3 is 14 amino acids long. CDR3 loop: CASRLRHLSTEAFF. The DNA of the CDR3 is TGTGCAAGTCGCCTTCGGCACTTGAGCACTGAAGCTTTCTTT.

The sample holds a few counts of this clone. Compared with germline, one end of the junction differs, possibly owing to a read error. The rearrangement uses TRBV7-7 and TRBJ2-1, with TRBD1 matching over 8 bases. The CDR3 runs 15 residues. The germline V gene encodes CDR1 SSHAT and CDR2 FNYEAQ (reference sequence). The CDR3 coding sequence is TGTGCTAGCAGCTTAGCACCAGGGGGCAACAATGAGCAGTTCTTC. Translation gives CASSLAPGGNNEQFF.

The gene calls are TRBV5-4 and TRBJ2-2; weak D call: TRBD2 (6 bases). Between the trimmed V and J ends, which lost 4 bases and 1 base, there was a span of 14 bases. The CDR3 covers 16 residues. Germline CDR1 and CDR2: SGHNT and YYREEE (reference sequence). The CDR3 protein is CASSPTTAGNTGELFF. The CDR3 coding sequence is TGTGCCAGCAGCCCTACCACAGCGGGGAACACCGGGGAGCTGTTTTTT.

V gene TRBV19 combines with J gene TRBJ1-5; no clear D. The ends were cut back, 3 bases at V and 7 bases at J, with 13 bases in the middle. The CDR3 totals 14 residues. Germline-derived CDR1 and CDR2 are LNHDA and SQIVND (reference sequence). The CDR3 loop is CASSIGNPSQPQHF. CDR3 DNA sequence: TGTGCCAGTAGTATTGGGAACCCAAGCCAGCCCCAGCATTTT.

This chain links TRBV15 with TRBJ1-2; D not certain. Germline assignment: CDR1 LNHNV and CDR2 YYDKDF (reference sequence). Trimming stripped 3 bases from V and 0 bases from J, with 14 bases between. The CDR3 is 16 amino acids. The CDR3 DNA reads as TGTGCCACCAGCAGCGATGGACCGAGAACTAACTATGGCTACACCTTC. Its protein is CATSSDGPRTNYGYTF.

J is TRBJ2-1 and V is TRBV27, with 11 bases identical to TRBD2. The ends lost 2 bases at V and 0 bases at J; junction bases unmatched: 9. This CDR3 comprises 19 residues. Germline V gene data show CDR1 as MNHEY and CDR2 as SMNVEV (reference sequence). The CDR3 DNA is TGTGCCAGCAGTTTAAGAGCTAGCGGGAGGTGGAACTCCTACAATGAGCAGTTCTTC. It is translated as CASSLRASGRWNSYNEQFF.

The chain has TRBV28 and TRBJ1-4; the D gene is possibly TRBD1 (5 bases). The CDR3 has 12 residues. V was clipped by 8 bases and J by 8 bases, with 12 bases between them. Germline V gene sequence: CDR1 MDHEN, CDR2 SYDVKM. Here the CDR3 DNA reads TGTGCCAGCGGGGCGGTAGGGGAAAAACTGTTTTTT. This sequence encodes CASGAVGEKLFF.

This rearrangement joins TRBV5-6 to TRBJ2-5; the match to TRBD1 covers 8 bases. The CDR3 has 14 residues. The V gene end was trimmed by 2 bases and the J gene end by 5 bases; junction bases not matched to a gene: 5. Germline V gives CDR1 SGHDT, CDR2 YYEEEE. For the CDR3, the DNA is TGTGCCAGCAGCTTCCCAGGGGGCACGGAGACCCAGTACTTC. Translating gives CASSFPGGTETQYF.

The genes are TRBV18 and TRBJ1-5, with D uncertain. The germline V and J ends were trimmed by 2 bases and 0 bases, with 8 bases remaining between them. The V gene's germline CDR1 is KGHSH and CDR2 LQKENI. This CDR3 has 15 amino acids. CDR3 DNA sequence: TGTGCCAGCTCACCATCCCCGGATAGCAATCAGCCCCAGCATTTT. This encodes CASSPSPDSNQPQHF.

This clone was seen once. The chain couples TRBV9 to TRBJ2-7, with 9 bases fitting TRBD1. The V segment lost 3 bases and the J segment 5 bases; nucleotides outside the gene matches: 6. The CDR3 loop spans 14 amino acids. Germline V gives CDR1 SGDLS, CDR2 YYNGEE. In DNA, the CDR3 is TGTGCCAGCAGCGGACGGACAGGGGCCCACGAGCAGTACTTC. Amino acid sequence: CASSGRTGAHEQYF.

The V and J genes are TRBV27 and TRBJ2-5; TRBD1 is a possible D gene (5 bases). Germline values: CDR1 MNHEY, CDR2 SMNVEV (reference sequence). V was shortened by 5 bases and J by 9 bases, with 16 bases between the two germline ends. The CDR3 covers 13 residues. The DNA for the CDR3 is TGTGCCAGCAGTCCTACAGGATTCCCCGCCCAGTACTTC. This sequence encodes CASSPTGFPAQYF.

The chain recombines TRBV14 with TRBJ2-7; TRBD2 matches 10 bases. The trim removed 5 bases at V and 2 bases at J, leaving 3 bases unmatched. This CDR3 region has 14 residues. CDR1 is SGHDN, CDR2 FVKESK, per germline. The CDR3 is CASSSSGSPYEQYF. CDR3 DNA sequence: TGTGCCAGCAGCTCTAGCGGGAGTCCCTACGAGCAGTACTTC. The variable domain in full, with the rest retrieved from reference TRBV14 and TRBJ2-7, is EAGVTQFPSHSVIEKGQTVTLRCDPISGHDNLYWYRRVMGKEIKFLLHFVKESKQDESGMPNNRFLAERTGGTYSTLKVQPAELEDSGVYFCASSSSGSPYEQYFGPGTRLTVT.

V gene TRBV28 combines with J gene TRBJ2-7; perhaps TRBD2 as D (6 bases). Germline CDR1 and CDR2: MDHEN and SYDVKM. V was shortened by 4 bases and J by 3 bases, with 13 bases between the two germline ends. The CDR3 has 14 amino acids. CDR3 protein: CASSSWTTYYEQYF. In nucleotides, the CDR3 is TGTGCCAGCAGTTCTTGGACTACCTACTACGAGCAGTACTTC.

The chain employs TRBV18 and TRBJ2-7, with 9 positions matching TRBD1. V gave up 5 bases and J gave up 2 bases; unmatched junction bases: 10. CDR3 size: 16 residues. Germline CDR1 KGHSH, CDR2 LQKENI. CDR3 amino acids: CASSILGQGMPYEQYF. The CDR3 coding sequence is TGTGCCAGCTCAATACTTGGACAGGGGATGCCCTACGAGCAGTACTTC.

The chain has TRBV27 and TRBJ2-7; D is ambiguous. CDR1 MNHEY and CDR2 SMNVEV come from the germline V gene (reference sequence). The CDR3 runs to 12 residues. V lost 6 bases, J lost 0 bases, and 6 bases lay in between. DNA of the CDR3: TGTGCCAGCAGCGCCAACTCCTACGAGCAGTACTTC. This codes for CASSANSYEQYF.

V is TRBV27 and J is TRBJ2-7; maybe TRBD2 (6 bases). Germline values: CDR1 MNHEY, CDR2 SMNVEV (reference sequence). The length of the CDR3 is 15 residues. The V gene lost 8 bases and the J gene lost 0 bases, with 17 bases spanning the gap. The CDR3 nucleotides are TGTGCCAGCCGGGGGTTTGGTACCCCCTCCTACGAGCAGTACTTC. This translates into CASRGFGTPSYEQYF.

The rearrangement joins TRBV27 to TRBJ2-7, with a tentative D call TRBD1 (5 bases). CDR3 length equals 13 residues. Germline V gene data show CDR1 as MNHEY and CDR2 as SMNVEV (reference sequence). V was pared by 2 bases and J by 5 bases, with 10 bases between. CDR3 sequence reads: CASSLGARDEQYF. CDR3 in DNA: TGTGCCAGCAGTTTAGGGGCTCGGGACGAGCAGTACTTC.

The chain employs TRBV5-5 and TRBJ2-7; D may be TRBD1 (5 bases). V was clipped by 4 bases and J by 0 bases, with 17 bases between them. There are 16 residues in the CDR3. CDR1 SGHKS and CDR2 YYEKEE come from the germline V gene (reference sequence). The CDR3 reads CASSTTRQIPSYEQYF. For the CDR3, the DNA is TGTGCCAGCAGCACAACAAGACAGATACCCTCCTACGAGCAGTACTTC. Full variable domain (rest looked up from reference TRBV5-5 and TRBJ2-7): DAGVTQSPTHLIKTRGQQVTLRCSPISGHKSVSWYQQVLGQGPQFIFQYYEKEERGRGNFPDRFSARQFPNYSSELNVNALLLGDSALYLCASSTTRQIPSYEQYFGPGTRLTVT.

This chain links TRBV19 with TRBJ1-1, with 7 bases that match TRBD1. Unmatched junction bases numbered 12, after V lost 4 bases and J lost 1 base. The germline V gene encodes CDR1 LNHDA and CDR2 SQIVND (reference sequence). CDR3 length: 17 amino acids. The CDR3 bases are TGTGCCAGTAGTAGAAGGACAGGACCGACCCCGAACACTGAAGCTTTCTTT. The encoded protein is CASSRRTGPTPNTEAFF. Supplemented by reference TRBV19 and TRBJ1-1, the full variable domain reads DGGITQSPKYLFRKEGQNVTLSCEQNLNHDAMYWYRQDPGQGLRLIYYSQIVNDFQKGDIAEGYSVSREKKESFPLTVTSAQKNPTAFYLCASSRRTGPTPNTEAFFGQGTRLTVV.

The rearrangement uses TRBV6-5 and TRBJ1-2, with D possibly being TRBD1 (5 bases). CDR1 MNHEY and CDR2 SVGAGI come from the germline V gene. This CDR3 is built from 14 residues. The germline V and J ends were trimmed by 2 bases and 3 bases, with 10 bases remaining between them. CDR3 in amino acids: CASSYVGTDYGYTF. The CDR3 DNA sequence: TGTGCCAGCAGTTACGTCGGGACGGACTATGGCTACACCTTC.

This rearrangement joins TRBV5-1 to TRBJ2-2; D gene unclear. Germline CDR1 reads SGHRS; CDR2 reads YFSETQ. The CDR3 spans 13 residues. Trimming removed 4 bases at V and 8 bases at J, with 12 bases between. The CDR3 sequence: CASSVHPEGELFF. The DNA for the CDR3 is TGCGCCAGCAGCGTCCATCCGGAAGGGGAGCTGTTTTTT. Looking up the rest from reference TRBV5-1 and TRBJ2-2 gives the full variable domain: KAGVTQTPRYLIKTRGQQVTLSCSPISGHRSVSWYQQTPGQGLQFLFEYFSETQRNKGNFPGRFSGRQFSNSRSEMNVSTLELGDSALYLCASSVHPEGELFFGEGSRLTVL.

The chain has TRBV4-1 and TRBJ2-1, with TRBD1 matching over 9 bases. The J segment lost 4 bases and the V segment lost 2 bases, leaving 6 bases of the junction unmatched. This CDR3 comprises 16 residues. Germline CDR1 and CDR2: MGHRA and YSYEKL. CDR3 in DNA: TGCGCCAGCAGCCAACCCCGACAGGGGGTATACAATGAGCAGTTCTTC. This encodes CASSQPRQGVYNEQFF.

The rearrangement joins TRBV4-1 to TRBJ1-4, with D hard to call. Per the germline V gene, CDR1 is MGHRA and CDR2 is YSYEKL. This CDR3 has 16 residues. The V gene lost 3 bases and the J gene lost 7 bases, with 18 bases spanning the gap. Here the CDR3 reads CASSHVSDAFFEKLFF. Written as DNA, the CDR3 is TGCGCCAGCAGCCACGTATCGGATGCTTTCTTTGAAAAACTGTTTTTT.

The chain is built from TRBV4-1 and TRBJ1-1, with 7 bases aligning to TRBD1. CDR3 length equals 16 residues. The trim removed 0 bases at V and 0 bases at J, leaving 4 bases unmatched. From germline, CDR1 is MGHRA and CDR2 YSYEKL. CDR3 DNA: TGCGCCAGCAGCCAAGATAAGGGGGCCGTGAACACTGAAGCTTTCTTT. It is translated as CASSQDKGAVNTEAFF.

CDR3 region: CASSQDPTSGWNNEQFF. DNA of the CDR3: TGCGCCAGCAGCCAAGACCCGACTAGCGGATGGAACAATGAGCAGTTCTTC. The chain employs TRBV4-3 and TRBJ2-1; 9 bases are shared with TRBD2. The CDR3 extends over 17 amino acids. With V trimmed by 0 bases and J by 5 bases, 8 bases remained unmatched. The germline V gene encodes CDR1 LGHNA and CDR2 YSLEER.

J is TRBJ1-3 and V is TRBV5-1; 9 positions match TRBD1. This CDR3 has 16 residues. CDR1 is SGHRS and CDR2 is YFSETQ in the germline V gene. Germline trimming cut 1 base from V and 2 bases from J; bases unmatched to any gene: 4. DNA of the CDR3: TGCGCCAGCAGCTTGACAGGGGGCTCTACTGGAAACACCATATATTTT. It translates to CASSLTGGSTGNTIYF. Combining the CDR3 with reference TRBV5-1 and TRBJ1-3 gives the whole variable domain KAGVTQTPRYLIKTRGQQVTLSCSPISGHRSVSWYQQTPGQGLQFLFEYFSETQRNKGNFPGRFSGRQFSNSRSEMNVSTLELGDSALYLCASSLTGGSTGNTIYFGEGSWLTVV.

The V call is TRBV10-3, the J call TRBJ2-5; no firm D call. Germline V lookup: CDR1 ENHRY, CDR2 SYGVKD. V was shortened by 4 bases and J by 5 bases, with 11 bases between the two germline ends. This CDR3 spans 13 amino acids. For the CDR3, the DNA is TGTGCCATCAGTGTAGGGCCTAGGGAGACCCAGTACTTC. It codes for CAISVGPRETQYF.

This chain uses TRBV5-4 with TRBJ1-2, with unresolved D. Germline CDR1 reads SGHNT; CDR2 reads YYREEE (reference sequence). The CDR3 contains 12 residues. Trimming left V 2 bases short and J 8 bases short, with 10 bases between. CDR3 sequence: CASSLGIVGYTF. The CDR3 nucleotides are TGTGCCAGCAGCTTAGGCATCGTCGGCTACACCTTC.